The 7 T cell receptor beta chains in this list originate from one sample, sequenced in a study of blood T cell repertoires in COVID-19. Generated by immunoSEQ multiplex PCR, the TCRdb table keeps only in-frame clones and is missing some. This table has some 80,000 clones, 70% to 80% appearing once. The sequencing input was peripheral blood. Receptor source: an elderly woman with active or convalescent COVID-19.

CDR3 residues: CSASPLYRENNEQFF. In DNA form, the CDR3 reads TGCAGTGCTAGTCCTCTCTACCGCGAAAACAATGAGCAGTTCTTC. The chain has TRBV20-1 and TRBJ2-1; D call uncertain. The CDR3 is made up of 15 amino acids. Trimming removed 3 bases at V and 5 bases at J, with 17 bases between. CDR1 DFQATT and CDR2 SNEGSKA come from the germline V gene (reference sequence).

CDR3 region: CASSNRTSGRAAYEQYF. The CDR3 nucleotides read TGTGCCAGTAGTAATCGGACTAGCGGGAGGGCGGCGTACGAGCAGTACTTC. The rearrangement uses TRBV19 and TRBJ2-7, with 15 bases lining up with TRBD2. There are 17 residues in the CDR3. V trimming: 4 bases; J trimming: 4 bases; junction bases outside the gene matches: 8. In germline, CDR1 is LNHDA, CDR2 SQIVND (reference sequence).

The DNA for the CDR3 is TGTGCCAGCAGTGACTCGACGGGTCGCTCCTACAATGAGCAGTTCTTC. Protein: CASSDSTGRSYNEQFF. The rearrangement joins TRBV6-4 to TRBJ2-1; D not certain. Germline CDR1 MRHNA, CDR2 SNTAGT. With 0 bases removed from V and 0 bases from J, the gap between germline ends came to 9 bases. This CDR3 spans 16 amino acids.

The CDR3: CASSQDRGAGELFF. The CDR3, as DNA: TGTGCCAGCAGCCAGGACAGGGGGGCCGGGGAGCTGTTTTTT. The chain joins TRBV11-3 to TRBJ2-2, with 10 nucleotides matching TRBD1. This CDR3 has 14 residues. The germline V gene has CDR1 SGHNT and CDR2 YENEEA. With V trimmed by 5 bases and J by 6 bases, 3 bases remained unmatched.

This clone occurred once. The rearrangement uses TRBV6-5 and TRBJ2-2; D possibly corresponds to TRBD1 (6 bases). This CDR3 has 15 residues. V lost 2 bases to trimming and J lost 2 bases, with 9 bases between them. The germline CDR1 and CDR2 sequences are MNHEY and SVGAGI. CDR3 region: CASSYGDTNTGELFF. The CDR3 DNA follows: TGTGCCAGCAGTTACGGGGACACAAACACCGGGGAGCTGTTTTTT.

The V gene is TRBV25-1, the J gene TRBJ2-3; 7 positions agree with TRBD1. The CDR3 contains 17 residues. Germline V gene data show CDR1 as MGHDK and CDR2 as SYGVNS. The V segment lost 3 bases and the J segment 2 bases; nucleotides outside the gene matches: 11. CDR3 protein: CASSDLRQGDYTDTQYF. In nucleotides, the CDR3 is TGTGCCAGCAGTGACCTTCGACAGGGAGACTACACAGATACGCAGTATTTT.

The rearrangement links TRBV7-2 to TRBJ2-5; 7 positions agree with TRBD2. The CDR3 loop spans 15 amino acids. From germline, CDR1 is SGHTA and CDR2 FQGNSA. The J segment lost 1 base and the V segment lost 4 bases, leaving 6 bases of the junction unmatched. The CDR3 DNA sequence: TGTGCCAGCAGCTCGACGCGGGGGTTCCAAGAGACCCAGTACTTC. This encodes CASSSTRGFQETQYF.